This record concerns one TCR beta chain sequence. This specimen belongs to a study of control samples from healthy donors and cancer patients. Data came from immunoSEQ multiplex PCR; TCRdb stores just in-frame clones and leaves some out. The table has 150,000 to 200,000 clones, 91% seen once. The germline V and J ends were trimmed by 4 bases and 2 bases, with 8 bases remaining between them. The length of the CDR3 is 13 residues. Sequencing input: blood. The clonotype was recovered from a woman aged 40 to 55 in good health. This chain uses TRBV12-3 or TRBV12-4 with TRBJ1-2; a possible D gene is TRBD1 (5 bases). The CDR3 DNA reads TGTGCCAGCAGTTGGGACGGAAACTATGGCTACACCTTC. Protein product: CASSWDGNYGYTF.